Listed below are T cell receptor beta chains from one sample, sequenced in a study of blood T cell repertoires in COVID-19. The protocol was immunoSEQ multiplex PCR, while the TCRdb copy is restricted to in-frame clones and leaves out a portion. Of 200,000 to 300,000 clones listed, 84% are singletons. Sequenced material: peripheral blood. The receptors derive from a middle-aged man with acute or convalescent COVID-19. Both conserved end residues are part of each CDR3. A D gene is named only where the DNA matches it firmly. Not all rows give a size; the values are once, few, many and, for expanded clones, a class.

>.|TRBV7-9|few|TRBJ2-7|18
TGTGCCAGCAGCTCGATCCTGATCAGGGGGCGGGAGTCCTACGAGCAGTACTTC
CASSSILIRGRESYEQYF
>.|TRBV5-6|.|TRBJ1-1|12
TGTGCCAGCAGTCGGGGAACCCCTGAAGCTTTCTTT
CASSRGTPEAFF
>.|TRBV14|.|TRBJ1-6|14
TGTGCCAGCAGCCAATCTTATAGTCGGTCACCCCTCCACTTT
CASSQSYSRSPLHF
>.|TRBV5-1|few|TRBJ1-4|14
TGCGCCAGCAAATCAGGATATGTAGGTGAAAAACTGTTTTTT
CASKSGYVGEKLFF
>.|TRBV19|.|TRBJ1-3|17
TGTGCCAGTAGTATAGTAGGAGGACAGATCTCTGGAAACACCATATATTTT
CASSIVGGQISGNTIYF
>TRBD1|TRBV3-1/TRBV3-2|.|TRBJ1-6|12
TGTGCCAGCAGCCAAACAGGGGCACCCCTCCACTTT
CASSQTGAPLHF
>.|TRBV24-1|.|TRBJ1-2|13
TGTGCCACCAGTGATTCAGGTAGATATGGCTACACCTTC
CATSDSGRYGYTF
>TRBD2|TRBV2|.|TRBJ2-7|15
TGTGCCAGCAGTGAAGGGACTAGCGGGGTATTCGAGCAGTACTTC
CASSEGTSGVFEQYF
>TRBD1|TRBV24-1|.|TRBJ2-3|17
TGTGCCACCAGTGATCACTCGACAGGGTCTTACACAGATACGCAGTATTTT
CATSDHSTGSYTDTQYF
>TRBD1|TRBV15|.|TRBJ2-6|19
TGTGCCACCAGCAAAACCTCGGGGCAGGGGACAGCTGGGGCCAACGTCCTGACTTTC
CATSKTSGQGTAGANVLTF
>TRBD1|TRBV27|once|TRBJ2-5|16
TGTGCCAGCAGTTTATTAACAGGGGGTCCTCAAGAGACCCAGTACTTC
CASSLLTGGPQETQYF
>TRBD1|TRBV19|.|TRBJ2-7|15
TGTGCCAGTAGTAAGACCGGGACAGGGGTCTACGAGCAGTACTTC
CASSKTGTGVYEQYF